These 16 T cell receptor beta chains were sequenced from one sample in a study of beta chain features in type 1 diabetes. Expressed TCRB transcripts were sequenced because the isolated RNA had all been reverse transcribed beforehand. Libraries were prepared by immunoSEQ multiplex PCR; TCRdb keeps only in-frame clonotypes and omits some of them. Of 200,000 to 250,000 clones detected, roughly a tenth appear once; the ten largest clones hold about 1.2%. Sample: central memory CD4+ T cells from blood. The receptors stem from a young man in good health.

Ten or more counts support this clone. CDR3 in amino acids: CASGGRAHNEQFF. In DNA, the CDR3 is TGTGCGTCCGGCGGGAGGGCCCACAATGAGCAGTTCTTC. The rearrangement uses TRBV28 and TRBJ2-1; 9 bases agree with TRBD2. This CDR3 has 13 amino acids. Germline V gene sequence: CDR1 MDHEN, CDR2 SYDVKM.

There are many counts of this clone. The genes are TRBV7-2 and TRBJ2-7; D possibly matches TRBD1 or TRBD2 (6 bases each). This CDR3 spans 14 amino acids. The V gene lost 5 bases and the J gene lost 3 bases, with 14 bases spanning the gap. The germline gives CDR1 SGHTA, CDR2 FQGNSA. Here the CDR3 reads CASSKGGLVYEQYF. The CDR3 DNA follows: TGTGCCAGCAGCAAAGGGGGGCTGGTCTACGAGCAGTACTTC.

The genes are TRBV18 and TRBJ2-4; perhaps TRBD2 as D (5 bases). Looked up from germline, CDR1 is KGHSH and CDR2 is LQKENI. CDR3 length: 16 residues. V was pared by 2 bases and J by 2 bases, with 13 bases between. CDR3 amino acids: CASSPMRVTTKNIQYF. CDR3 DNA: TGTGCCAGCTCACCAATGAGGGTAACGACCAAAAACATTCAGTACTTC.

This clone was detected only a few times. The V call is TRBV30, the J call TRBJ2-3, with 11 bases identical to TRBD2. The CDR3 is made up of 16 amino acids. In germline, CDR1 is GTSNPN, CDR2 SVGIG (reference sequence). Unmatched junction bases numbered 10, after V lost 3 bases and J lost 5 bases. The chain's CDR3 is CAWRPTSGSWVDTQYF. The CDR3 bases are TGTGCCTGGAGGCCTACTAGCGGGAGTTGGGTAGATACGCAGTATTTT.

CDR3: CASSSKETQYF. Written as DNA, the CDR3 is TGTGCCAGCAGCTCAAAAGAGACCCAGTACTTC. This sequence joins TRBV6-6 and TRBJ2-5; unclear D gene. CDR1 is MNHNY, CDR2 SVGAGI, per germline (reference sequence). V was pared by 6 bases and J by 3 bases, with 5 bases between. The CDR3 covers 11 residues.

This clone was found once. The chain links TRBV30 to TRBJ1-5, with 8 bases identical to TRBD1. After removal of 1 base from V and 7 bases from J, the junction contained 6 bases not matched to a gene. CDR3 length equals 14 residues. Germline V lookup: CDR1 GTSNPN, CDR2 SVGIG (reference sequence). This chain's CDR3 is CAWSGQGARQPQHF. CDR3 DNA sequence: TGTGCCTGGAGTGGTCAGGGGGCACGACAGCCCCAGCATTTT. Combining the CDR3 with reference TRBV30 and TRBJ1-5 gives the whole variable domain SQTIHQWPATLVQPVGSPLSLECTVEGTSNPNLYWYRQAAGRGLQLLFYSVGIGQISSEVPQNLSASRPQDRQFILSSKKLLLSDSGFYLCAWSGQGARQPQHFGDGTRLSIL.

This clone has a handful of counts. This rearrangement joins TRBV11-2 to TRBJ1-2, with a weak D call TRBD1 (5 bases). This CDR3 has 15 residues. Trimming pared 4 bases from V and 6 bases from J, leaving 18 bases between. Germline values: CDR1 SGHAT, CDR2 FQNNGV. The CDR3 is CASSSSDARGDGYTF. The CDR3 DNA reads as TGTGCCAGCAGCTCCTCGGACGCGAGGGGTGATGGCTACACCTTC.

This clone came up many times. The CDR3 region is CASSPDRGNQPQHF. CDR3 nucleotides: TGTGCCAGCAGCCCGGACAGGGGCAATCAGCCCCAGCATTTT. The gene calls are TRBV16 and TRBJ1-5, with 8 nucleotides matching TRBD1. V shed 4 bases, J shed 2 bases, and the junction held 1 base outside the gene matches. Germline lookup yields CDR1 KGHSY and CDR2 FQNENV. The CDR3 spans 14 residues.

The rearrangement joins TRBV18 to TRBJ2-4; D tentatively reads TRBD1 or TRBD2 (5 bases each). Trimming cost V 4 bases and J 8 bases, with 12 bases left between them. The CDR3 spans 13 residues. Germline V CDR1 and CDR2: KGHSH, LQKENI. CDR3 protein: CASSRRGGDIQYF. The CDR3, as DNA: TGTGCCAGCTCACGTCGGGGCGGAGACATTCAGTACTTC.

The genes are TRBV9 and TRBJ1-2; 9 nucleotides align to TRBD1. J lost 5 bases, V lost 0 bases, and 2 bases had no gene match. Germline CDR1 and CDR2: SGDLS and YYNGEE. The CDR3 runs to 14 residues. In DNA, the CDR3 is TGTGCCAGCAGCGTAGATGGGACAGGGTATGGCTACACCTTC. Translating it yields CASSVDGTGYGYTF.

Here the CDR3 reads CASSFKGANEQYF. DNA of the CDR3: TGTGCCAGCAGCTTTAAGGGGGCTAACGAGCAGTACTTC. The J gene is TRBJ2-7, the V gene TRBV7-2; TRBD1 aligns across 7 bases. The length of the CDR3 is 13 residues. J was trimmed by 5 bases and V by 3 bases; bases with no gene match: 4. Germline CDR1 is SGHTA and CDR2 is FQGNSA.

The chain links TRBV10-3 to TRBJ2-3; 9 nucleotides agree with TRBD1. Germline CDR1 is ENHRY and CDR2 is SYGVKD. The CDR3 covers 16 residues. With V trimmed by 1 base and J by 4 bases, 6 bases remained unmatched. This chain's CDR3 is CAISEFTGGVADTQYF. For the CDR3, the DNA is TGTGCCATCAGTGAGTTCACAGGGGGCGTAGCAGATACGCAGTATTTT.

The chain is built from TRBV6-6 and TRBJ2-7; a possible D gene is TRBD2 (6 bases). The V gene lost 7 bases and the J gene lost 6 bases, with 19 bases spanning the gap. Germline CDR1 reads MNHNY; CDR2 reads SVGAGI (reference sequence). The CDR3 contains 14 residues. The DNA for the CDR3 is TGTGCCAGCACCCCAGGGCGGGGCGTGGCCGAGCAGTACTTC. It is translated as CASTPGRGVAEQYF.

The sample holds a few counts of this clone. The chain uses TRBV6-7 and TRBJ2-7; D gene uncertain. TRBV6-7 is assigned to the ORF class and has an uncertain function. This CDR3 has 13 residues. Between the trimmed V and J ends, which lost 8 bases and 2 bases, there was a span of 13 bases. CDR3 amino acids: CASHVRRPYEQYF. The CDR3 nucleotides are TGTGCCAGCCACGTACGGAGACCCTACGAGCAGTACTTC.

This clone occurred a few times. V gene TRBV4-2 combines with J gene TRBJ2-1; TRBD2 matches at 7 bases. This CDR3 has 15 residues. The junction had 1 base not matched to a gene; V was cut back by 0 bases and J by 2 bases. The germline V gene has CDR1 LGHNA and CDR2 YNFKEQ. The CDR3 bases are TGTGCCAGCAGCCAAGATGCGGGGGCCTACAATGAGCAGTTCTTC. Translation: CASSQDAGAYNEQFF.

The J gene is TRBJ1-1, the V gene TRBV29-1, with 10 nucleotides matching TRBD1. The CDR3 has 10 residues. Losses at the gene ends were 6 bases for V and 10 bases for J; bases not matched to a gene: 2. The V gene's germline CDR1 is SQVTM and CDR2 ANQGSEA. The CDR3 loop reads CSVGDRGAFF. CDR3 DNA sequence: TGCAGCGTCGGGGACAGGGGAGCTTTCTTT.